The rows below give T cell receptor beta chains drawn from one sample of a study of long-term antiretroviral therapy in people with HIV. Clones were read by immunoSEQ multiplex PCR, and TCRdb kept only the in-frame ones, dropping some. The sample lists 30,000 to 40,000 clones; about four fifths were seen once. The sample in question was unsorted PBMCs, obtained 0.4 years before starting antiretroviral therapy. These receptors all stem from a man aged 18 to 29 with HIV. CDR3s leave out the opening cysteine and the closing phenylalanine or tryptophan. Fields, in order: V gene, J gene, CDR3 protein.

V gene: TRBV27; J gene: TRBJ1-4; CDR3 protein: ASSVQRGKLF
V gene: TRBV27; J gene: TRBJ1-2; CDR3 protein: ASSSDYGYT
V gene: TRBV5-3; J gene: TRBJ2-6; CDR3 protein: ARSSPTQSCSGANVLT
V gene: TRBV29-1; J gene: TRBJ2-3; CDR3 protein: SVAGTADTQY
V gene: TRBV29-1; J gene: TRBJ2-1; CDR3 protein: SVEGTSLYNEQF
V gene: TRBV4-3; J gene: TRBJ1-2; CDR3 protein: ASSPGTGVPYGYT
V gene: TRBV2; J gene: TRBJ2-1; CDR3 protein: ASSERAGGYNEQF
V gene: TRBV27; J gene: TRBJ2-2; CDR3 protein: ASSLSGASGELF
V gene: TRBV28; J gene: TRBJ2-6; CDR3 protein: ASSLFWGTGANVLT
V gene: TRBV7-9; J gene: TRBJ1-5; CDR3 protein: ASSLVGVNQPQH
V gene: TRBV19; J gene: TRBJ2-7; CDR3 protein: ASSIGTGGHYEQY
V gene: TRBV5-5; J gene: TRBJ1-1; CDR3 protein: ASSLEGQGSGTEAF
V gene: TRBV5-1; J gene: TRBJ2-5; CDR3 protein: ASSLSGTQETQY
V gene: TRBV28; J gene: TRBJ2-5; CDR3 protein: ASSLRPWGRMGETQY
V gene: TRBV7-9; J gene: TRBJ2-1; CDR3 protein: ASSYLTSGSFYEQF
V gene: TRBV19; J gene: TRBJ2-3; CDR3 protein: ASGPQSTDTQY
V gene: TRBV28; J gene: TRBJ1-2; CDR3 protein: ASGSYGYT
V gene: TRBV6-5; J gene: TRBJ2-7; CDR3 protein: ASSPYRGGDYEQY
V gene: TRBV19; J gene: TRBJ2-5; CDR3 protein: ASSRHNQETQY
V gene: TRBV27; J gene: TRBJ2-7; CDR3 protein: ASSKGRSYEQY
V gene: TRBV2; J gene: TRBJ2-3; CDR3 protein: ASSEWGYDTQY
V gene: TRBV5-6; J gene: TRBJ2-7; CDR3 protein: ASSLEAVEQY
V gene: TRBV28; J gene: TRBJ2-7; CDR3 protein: ASRRGFEQY
V gene: TRBV21-1; J gene: TRBJ2-1; CDR3 protein: ASSKRAEREGTYNEQF
V gene: TRBV23-1; J gene: TRBJ2-3; CDR3 protein: ASSQRRGPQDTQY
V gene: TRBV5-1; J gene: TRBJ2-1; CDR3 protein: ASTLLPGTSGYNEQF